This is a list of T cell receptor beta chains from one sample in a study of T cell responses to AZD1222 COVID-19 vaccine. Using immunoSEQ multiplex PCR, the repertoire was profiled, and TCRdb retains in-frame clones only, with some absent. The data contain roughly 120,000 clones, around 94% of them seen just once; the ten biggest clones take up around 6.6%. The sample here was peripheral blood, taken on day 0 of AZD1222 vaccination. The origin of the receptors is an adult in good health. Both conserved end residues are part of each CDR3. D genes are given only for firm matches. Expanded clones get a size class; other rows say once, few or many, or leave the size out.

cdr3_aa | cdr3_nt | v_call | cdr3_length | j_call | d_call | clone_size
CASLHRYSNQPQHF | TGTGCCAGCCTCCACCGTTATAGCAATCAGCCCCAGCATTTT | TRBV6-5 | 14 | TRBJ1-5 | - | -
CASSPIAGTNTGELFF | TGTGCCAGCAGCCCTATAGCGGGGACGAACACCGGGGAGCTGTTTTTT | TRBV7-7 | 16 | TRBJ2-2 | TRBD2 | -
CASSDSMGSNEQFF | TGTGCCAGCAGTGACTCGATGGGCTCCAATGAGCAGTTCTTC | TRBV6-4 | 14 | TRBJ2-1 | - | -
CSAKSGTGWEQYF | TGCAGCGCCAAATCAGGGACAGGGTGGGAGCAGTACTTC | TRBV29-1 | 13 | TRBJ2-7 | TRBD1 | -
CASRRQNTEAFF | TGTGCCAGCAGACGACAGAACACTGAAGCTTTCTTT | TRBV28 | 12 | TRBJ1-1 | - | -
CASSQERTGGFKKLFF | TGTGCCAGCAGCCAAGAGAGGACAGGGGGCTTTAAAAAACTGTTTTTT | TRBV3-1/TRBV3-2 | 16 | TRBJ1-4 | TRBD1 | -
CASTSRGLYNEQFF | TGTGCCAGCACCTCTAGGGGTCTATACAATGAGCAGTTCTTC | TRBV3-1/TRBV3-2 | 14 | TRBJ2-1 | - | -
CASSQDARTGGEVDEKLFF | TGTGCCAGCAGCCAAGATGCGAGGACAGGGGGCGAAGTGGATGAAAAACTGTTTTTT | TRBV3-1/TRBV3-2 | 19 | TRBJ1-4 | TRBD1 | -
CASSPGTGDLSYGYTF | TGTGCCAGCAGCCCCGGGACAGGCGACCTATCGTATGGCTACACCTTC | TRBV5-6 | 16 | TRBJ1-2 | TRBD1 | -
CAWTLSGPHNEQFF | TGTGCCTGGACTTTATCAGGCCCCCACAATGAGCAGTTCTTC | TRBV30 | 14 | TRBJ2-1 | - | -
CALRVGGDTEAFF | TGTGCCTTGCGGGTTGGCGGGGACACTGAAGCTTTCTTT | TRBV30 | 13 | TRBJ1-1 | - | -
CASSFNTQGIDGSPLHF | TGTGCCAGCAGTTTCAATACACAGGGAATTGATGGTTCACCCCTCCACTTT | TRBV28 | 17 | TRBJ1-6 | - | -
CASSFRKGGNYGYTF | TGTGCCAGCAGCTTCCGAAAAGGGGGAAACTATGGCTACACCTTC | TRBV7-9 | 15 | TRBJ1-2 | - | -
CATSADRLSPLHF | TGTGCCACCTCGGCAGACCGCCTTTCACCCCTCCACTTT | TRBV27 | 13 | TRBJ1-6 | - | -
CATSQGTGGPNEQFF | TGTGCCACCAGCCAGGGGACAGGGGGTCCCAATGAGCAGTTCTTC | TRBV15 | 15 | TRBJ2-1 | TRBD1 | -
CASSLDRSNYGYTF | TGTGCCAGTAGTCTGGACAGATCTAACTATGGCTACACCTTC | TRBV19 | 14 | TRBJ1-2 | - | -
CASSPSGSYEQYF | TGTGCCAGCTCACCCTCAGGCTCCTACGAGCAGTACTTC | TRBV18 | 13 | TRBJ2-7 | - | -
CASSFFRLGNEQFF | TGTGCCAGCAGTTTTTTTAGACTGGGCAATGAGCAGTTCTTC | TRBV27 | 14 | TRBJ2-1 | - | -
CATWGVRDRVIDYGYTF | TGTGCCACCTGGGGGGTCCGGGACAGGGTGATCGACTATGGCTACACCTTC | TRBV28 | 17 | TRBJ1-2 | TRBD1 | -
CASSPRGDYPHF | TGTGCCAGCAGTCCCCGAGGGGACTATCCACACTTC | TRBV12-3/TRBV12-4 | 12 | TRBJ2-5 | TRBD2 | -
CAWSVQTGTNYGYTF | TGTGCCTGGAGTGTACAGACAGGGACTAACTATGGCTACACCTTC | TRBV30 | 15 | TRBJ1-2 | TRBD1 | -
CASSLGSTYEQYF | TGCGCCAGCAGCTTAGGGTCCACCTACGAGCAGTACTTC | TRBV5-1 | 13 | TRBJ2-7 | - | -
CASSASGTRGDTQYF | TGCGCCAGCAGCGCCTCCGGGACTAGGGGAGATACGCAGTATTTT | TRBV5-1 | 15 | TRBJ2-3 | TRBD2 | -
CASRSTRGTEAFF | TGTGCCAGCAGAAGTACGAGGGGCACTGAAGCTTTCTTT | TRBV6-5 | 13 | TRBJ1-1 | - | once
CASSLEQGFGNTEAFF | TGTGCCAGCAGCTTGGAACAGGGGTTTGGGAACACTGAAGCTTTCTTT | TRBV5-5 | 16 | TRBJ1-1 | TRBD1 | -
CASSFRGTGGNQPQHF | TGTGCCAGCAGTTTTAGGGGGACAGGGGGCAATCAGCCCCAGCATTTT | TRBV28 | 16 | TRBJ1-5 | TRBD1 | -
CASRSPLGRGGYTF | TGTGCCAGCAGGTCACCTCTAGGGAGGGGAGGCTACACCTTC | TRBV6-5 | 14 | TRBJ1-2 | - | -
CASRGTNSPLHF | TGTGCCAGCAGAGGGACCAATTCACCCCTCCACTTT | TRBV28 | 12 | TRBJ1-6 | - | -
CASSRNTGELFF | TGTGCCAGCAGTCGGAACACCGGGGAGCTGTTTTTT | TRBV7-3 | 12 | TRBJ2-2 | - | -
CATSEPGPFKAQHF | TGTGCCACCAGCGAACCGGGCCCGTTCAAGGCCCAGCATTTT | TRBV15 | 14 | TRBJ1-5 | - | -
CASRTGTGGGYTF | TGTGCCAGCAGGACCGGGACAGGAGGTGGCTACACCTTC | TRBV6-5 | 13 | TRBJ1-2 | TRBD1 | -
CASSLDREYGYTF | TGTGCCAGCAGCCTGGACAGGGAGTATGGCTACACCTTC | TRBV6-5 | 13 | TRBJ1-2 | TRBD1 | -
CASSAVDYGYTF | TGTGCCAGCTCCGCGGTAGACTATGGCTACACCTTC | TRBV18 | 12 | TRBJ1-2 | - | -
CASSPGPWTSGSVNEQFF | TGCGCCAGCAGCCCAGGGCCCTGGACTAGCGGGAGTGTAAATGAGCAGTTCTTC | TRBV4-1 | 18 | TRBJ2-1 | TRBD2 | -
CASSPWGGSYYGYTF | TGTGCCAGCAGTCCTTGGGGGGGGTCTTACTATGGCTACACCTTC | TRBV6-5 | 15 | TRBJ1-2 | - | -
CASSQEGVSWTGDNSPLHF | TGCGCCAGCAGCCAAGAAGGGGTGTCGTGGACAGGGGACAATTCACCCCTCCACTTT | TRBV4-3 | 19 | TRBJ1-6 | TRBD1 | -
CASSLGISTDTQYF | TGTGCCAGCAGCTTGGGCATTTCCACAGATACGCAGTATTTT | TRBV7-2 | 14 | TRBJ2-3 | - | -
CASSLPRGGQETQYF | TGTGCCAGCAGCTTACCACGGGGGGGACAAGAGACCCAGTACTTC | TRBV7-9 | 15 | TRBJ2-5 | TRBD2 | -
CASSTEGTRYEKLFF | TGTGCCAGCAGCACCGAAGGGACACGATATGAAAAACTGTTTTTT | TRBV9 | 15 | TRBJ1-4 | - | -
CASSFTGSEAFF | TGTGCCAGCAGCTTTACAGGGTCTGAAGCTTTCTTT | TRBV5-6 | 12 | TRBJ1-1 | - | -
CASSLVPQGRSYNEQFF | TGTGCCAGCAGCTTAGTACCCCAGGGGCGGTCCTACAATGAGCAGTTCTTC | TRBV7-9 | 17 | TRBJ2-1 | - | once
CASSFQREGYEQYF | TGCGCCAGCAGCTTTCAGCGGGAGGGGTACGAGCAGTACTTC | TRBV5-1 | 14 | TRBJ2-7 | TRBD2 | -
CAWSPDTGYGYTF | TGTGCCTGGAGCCCTGACACAGGGTATGGCTACACCTTC | TRBV30 | 13 | TRBJ1-2 | - | -
CASSIETGAVEQYF | TGTGCCAGTAGTATCGAGACAGGGGCGGTGGAGCAGTACTTC | TRBV19 | 14 | TRBJ2-7 | TRBD1 | -
CASSGQGQSEKLFF | TGTGCCAGTAGTGGACAGGGACAGAGTGAAAAACTGTTTTTT | TRBV19 | 14 | TRBJ1-4 | TRBD1 | -
CASRPHTQETQYF | TGTGCCAGCAGGCCACATACTCAAGAGACCCAGTACTTC | TRBV5-4 | 13 | TRBJ2-5 | - | once
CSAQGFGGYTF | TGCAGTGCCCAGGGTTTTGGTGGCTACACCTTC | TRBV20-1 | 11 | TRBJ1-2 | - | few
CASKLAVSNQPQHF | TGTGCCAGTAAGTTGGCGGTGAGCAATCAGCCCCAGCATTTT | TRBV19 | 14 | TRBJ1-5 | - | -
CASSPSRSSYNEQFF | TGTGCCAGCAGCCCATCCAGGAGCTCCTACAATGAGCAGTTCTTC | TRBV3-1/TRBV3-2 | 15 | TRBJ2-1 | - | -